What follows describes a single TCR beta chain. What it binds is not known. The CDR3 length is 13 residues. The V and J ends lost 4 bases and 7 bases respectively, with 12 bases between them. In germline, CDR1 is SGHNT, CDR2 YYREEE (reference sequence). The sample comes from a study of T cell repertoires in cytomegalovirus infection. Notes on the study in general: Within the response measured ex vivo, HLA-C-restricted CMV-specific TCR beta clonotypes were dominant.

TCRdb fed the reads into MiXCR, producing one record per CDR3 protein. Here the sample spans hundreds of thousands of distinct CDR3 sequences, 32% being singletons. The V gene is TRBV5-4, the J gene TRBJ2-1; no clear D. Source: cultured CD8+ T cells from PBMCs, taken from culture after CMV antigen stimulation. This clonotype was sampled from a human donor in good health (CMV status not recorded). Some clones in this sample may be carry-over from other donors' samples. CDR3 DNA: TGTGCCAGCAGCCCTCGGGTTCGAAATGAGCAGTTCTTC. This translates into CASSPRVRNEQFF.